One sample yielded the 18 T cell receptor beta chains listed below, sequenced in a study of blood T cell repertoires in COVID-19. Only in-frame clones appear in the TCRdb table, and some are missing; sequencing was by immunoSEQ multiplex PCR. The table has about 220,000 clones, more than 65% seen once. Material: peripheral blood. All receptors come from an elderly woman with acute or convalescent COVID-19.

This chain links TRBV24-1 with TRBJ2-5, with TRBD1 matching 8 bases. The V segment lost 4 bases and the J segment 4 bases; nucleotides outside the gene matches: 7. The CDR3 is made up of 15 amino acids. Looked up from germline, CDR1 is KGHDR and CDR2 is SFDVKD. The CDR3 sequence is CATSDRGLARETQYF. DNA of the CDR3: TGTGCCACCAGTGACAGGGGGCTAGCTCGAGAGACCCAGTACTTC.

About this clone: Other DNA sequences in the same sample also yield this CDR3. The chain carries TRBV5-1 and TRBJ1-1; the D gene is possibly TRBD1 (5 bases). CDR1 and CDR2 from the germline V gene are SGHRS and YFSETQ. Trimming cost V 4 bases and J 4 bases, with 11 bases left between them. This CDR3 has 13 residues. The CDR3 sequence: CASSLPGLTEAFF. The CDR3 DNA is TGCGCCAGCAGCCTCCCGGGACTCACTGAAGCTTTCTTT.

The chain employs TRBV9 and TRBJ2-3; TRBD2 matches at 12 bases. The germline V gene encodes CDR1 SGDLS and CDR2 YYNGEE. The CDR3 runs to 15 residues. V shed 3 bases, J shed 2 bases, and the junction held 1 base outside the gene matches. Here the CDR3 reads CASSASGGVTDTQYF. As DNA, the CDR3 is TGTGCCAGCAGCGCTAGCGGGGGGGTCACAGATACGCAGTATTTT.

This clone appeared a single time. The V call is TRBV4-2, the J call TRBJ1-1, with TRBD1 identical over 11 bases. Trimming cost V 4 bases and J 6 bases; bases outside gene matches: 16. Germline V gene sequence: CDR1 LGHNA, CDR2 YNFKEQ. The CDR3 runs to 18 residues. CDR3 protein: CASSPGTGGRFFNSEAFF. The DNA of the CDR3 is TGTGCCAGCAGCCCAGGGACAGGGGGGCGGTTTTTCAATTCTGAAGCTTTCTTT.

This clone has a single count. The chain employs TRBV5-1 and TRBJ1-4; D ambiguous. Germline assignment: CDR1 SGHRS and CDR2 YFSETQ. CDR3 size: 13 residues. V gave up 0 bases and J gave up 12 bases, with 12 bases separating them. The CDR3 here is CASSLGGIEELFF. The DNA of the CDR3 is TGCGCCAGCAGCTTGGGCGGAATTGAGGAACTGTTTTTT.

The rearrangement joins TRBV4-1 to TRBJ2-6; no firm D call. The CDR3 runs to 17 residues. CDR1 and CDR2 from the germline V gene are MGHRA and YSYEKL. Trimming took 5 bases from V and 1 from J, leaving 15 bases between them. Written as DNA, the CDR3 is TGCGCCAGCAGCGAAAGCAAATATGCGTCTGGGGCCAACGTCCTGACTTTC. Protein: CASSESKYASGANVLTF.

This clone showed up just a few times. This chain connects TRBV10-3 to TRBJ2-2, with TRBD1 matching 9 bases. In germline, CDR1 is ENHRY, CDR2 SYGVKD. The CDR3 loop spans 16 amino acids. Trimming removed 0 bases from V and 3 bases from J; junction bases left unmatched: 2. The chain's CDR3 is CAISESRTGDTGELFF. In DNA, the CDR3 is TGTGCCATCAGTGAGTCGAGGACAGGGGACACCGGGGAGCTGTTTTTT.

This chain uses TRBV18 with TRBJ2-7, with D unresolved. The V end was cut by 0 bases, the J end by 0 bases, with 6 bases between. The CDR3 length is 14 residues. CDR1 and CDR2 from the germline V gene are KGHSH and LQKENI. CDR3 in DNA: TGTGCCAGCTCACCACCTTCCAGCTCCTACGAGCAGTACTTC. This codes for CASSPPSSSYEQYF.

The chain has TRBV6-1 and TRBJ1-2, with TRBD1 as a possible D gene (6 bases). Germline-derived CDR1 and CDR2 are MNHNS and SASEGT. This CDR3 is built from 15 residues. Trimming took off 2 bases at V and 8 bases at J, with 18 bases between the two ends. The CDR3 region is CASSETRDTLQGYTF. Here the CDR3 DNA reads TGTGCCAGCAGTGAAACTCGGGACACACTGCAAGGCTACACCTTC.

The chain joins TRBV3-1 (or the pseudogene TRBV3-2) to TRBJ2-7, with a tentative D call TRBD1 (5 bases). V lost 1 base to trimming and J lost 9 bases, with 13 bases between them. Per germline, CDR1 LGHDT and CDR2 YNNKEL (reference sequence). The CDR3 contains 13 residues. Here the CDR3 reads CASSQGLGVWQYF. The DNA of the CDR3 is TGTGCCAGCAGCCAAGGGTTAGGGGTTTGGCAGTACTTC.

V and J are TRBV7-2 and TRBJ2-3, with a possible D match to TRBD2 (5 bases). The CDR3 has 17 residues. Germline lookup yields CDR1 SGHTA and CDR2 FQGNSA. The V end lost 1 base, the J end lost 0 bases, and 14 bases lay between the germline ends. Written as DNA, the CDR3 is TGTGCCAGCAGCTTAGGGAGGCGGGTTGCTAGCACAGATACGCAGTATTTT. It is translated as CASSLGRRVASTDTQYF.

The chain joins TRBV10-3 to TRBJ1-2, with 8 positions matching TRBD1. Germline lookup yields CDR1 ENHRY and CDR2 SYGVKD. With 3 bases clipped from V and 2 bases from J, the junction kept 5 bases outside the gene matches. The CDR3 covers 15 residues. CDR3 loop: CAISDSNRGNYGYTF. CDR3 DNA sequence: TGTGCCATCAGTGACAGTAACAGGGGGAACTATGGCTACACCTTC.

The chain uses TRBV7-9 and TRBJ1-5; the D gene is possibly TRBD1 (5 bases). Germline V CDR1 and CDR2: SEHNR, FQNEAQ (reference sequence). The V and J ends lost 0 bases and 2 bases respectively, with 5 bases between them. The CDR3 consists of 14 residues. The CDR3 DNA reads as TGTGCCAGCAGCTTAGCGACAGGCAATCAGCCCCAGCATTTT. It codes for CASSLATGNQPQHF.

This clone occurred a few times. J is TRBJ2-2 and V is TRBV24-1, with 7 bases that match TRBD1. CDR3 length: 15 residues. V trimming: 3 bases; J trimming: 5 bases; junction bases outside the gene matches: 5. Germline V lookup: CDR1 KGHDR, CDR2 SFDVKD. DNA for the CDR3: TGTGCCACCAGTGATCGGAGACAGGGAACCGGGGAGCTGTTTTTT. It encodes CATSDRRQGTGELFF.

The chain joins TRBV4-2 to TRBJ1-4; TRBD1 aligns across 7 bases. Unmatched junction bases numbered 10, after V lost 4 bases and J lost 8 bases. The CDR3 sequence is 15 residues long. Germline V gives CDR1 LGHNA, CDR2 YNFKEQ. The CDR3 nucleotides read TGTGCCAGCAGCCCAAGTTCCCTACAGGGGGAAAAACTGTTTTTT. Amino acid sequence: CASSPSSLQGEKLFF.

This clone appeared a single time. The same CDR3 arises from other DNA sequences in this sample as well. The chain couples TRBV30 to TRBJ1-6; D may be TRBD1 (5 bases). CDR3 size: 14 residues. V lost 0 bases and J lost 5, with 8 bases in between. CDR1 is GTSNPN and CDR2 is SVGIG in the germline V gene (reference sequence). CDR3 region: CAWSVGQDNSPLHF. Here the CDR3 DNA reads TGTGCCTGGAGTGTAGGACAAGATAATTCACCCCTCCACTTT.

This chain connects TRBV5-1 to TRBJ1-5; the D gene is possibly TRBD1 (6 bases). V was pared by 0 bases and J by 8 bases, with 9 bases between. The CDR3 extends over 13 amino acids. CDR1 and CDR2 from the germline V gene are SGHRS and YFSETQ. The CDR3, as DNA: TGCGCCAGCAGCTTGGCCCCAGGGGAGCCCCAGCATTTT. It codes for CASSLAPGEPQHF.

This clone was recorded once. CDR3 residues: CASSEGKGASGYTF. The DNA of the CDR3 is TGTGCCAGCAGTGAAGGAAAGGGGGCCAGTGGCTACACCTTC. The chain combines TRBV2 with TRBJ1-2, with 7 bases lining up with TRBD1. CDR1 and CDR2 (germline): SNHLY, FYNNEI. The V and J ends lost 1 base and 7 bases, in that order; junction bases with no gene match: 6. The CDR3 is 14 amino acids.